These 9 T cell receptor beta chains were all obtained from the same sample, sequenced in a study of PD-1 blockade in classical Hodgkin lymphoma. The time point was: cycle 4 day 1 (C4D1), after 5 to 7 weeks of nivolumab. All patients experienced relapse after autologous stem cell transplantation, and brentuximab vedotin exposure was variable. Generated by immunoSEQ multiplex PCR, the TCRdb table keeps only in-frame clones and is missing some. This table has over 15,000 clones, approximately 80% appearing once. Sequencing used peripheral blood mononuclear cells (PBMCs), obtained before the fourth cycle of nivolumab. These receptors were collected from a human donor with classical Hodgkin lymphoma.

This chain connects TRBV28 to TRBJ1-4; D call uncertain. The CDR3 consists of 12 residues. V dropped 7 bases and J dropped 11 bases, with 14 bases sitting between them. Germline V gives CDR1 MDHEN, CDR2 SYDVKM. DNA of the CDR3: TGTGCCAGCACGCCGGGCTTAAGGAAACTGTTTTTT. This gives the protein CASTPGLRKLFF.

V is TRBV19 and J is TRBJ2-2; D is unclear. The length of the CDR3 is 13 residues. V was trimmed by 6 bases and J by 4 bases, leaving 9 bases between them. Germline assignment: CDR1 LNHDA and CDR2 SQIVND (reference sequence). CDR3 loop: CASSRMSTGELFF. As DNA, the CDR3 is TGTGCCAGTAGCCGGATGTCCACCGGGGAGCTGTTTTTT.

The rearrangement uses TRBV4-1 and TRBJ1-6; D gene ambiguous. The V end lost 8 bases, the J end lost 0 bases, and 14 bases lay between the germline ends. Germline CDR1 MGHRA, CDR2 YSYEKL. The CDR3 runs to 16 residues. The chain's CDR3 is CASRQDESSYNSPLHF. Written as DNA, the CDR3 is TGCGCCAGCCGACAAGATGAGAGCTCCTATAATTCACCCCTCCACTTT.

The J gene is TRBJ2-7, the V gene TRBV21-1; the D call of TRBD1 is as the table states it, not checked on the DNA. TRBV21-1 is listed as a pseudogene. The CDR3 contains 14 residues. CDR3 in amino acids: CASSKVGLPYEQYF. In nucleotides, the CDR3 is TGTGCCAGCAGCAAAGTTGGCCTTCCCTACGAGCAGTACTTC.

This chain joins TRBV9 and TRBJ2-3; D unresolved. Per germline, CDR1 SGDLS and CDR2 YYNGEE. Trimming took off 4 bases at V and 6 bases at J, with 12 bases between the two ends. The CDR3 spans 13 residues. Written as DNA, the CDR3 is TGTGCCAGCAGCCCTCGCCGGTCGGATACGCAGTATTTT. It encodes CASSPRRSDTQYF.

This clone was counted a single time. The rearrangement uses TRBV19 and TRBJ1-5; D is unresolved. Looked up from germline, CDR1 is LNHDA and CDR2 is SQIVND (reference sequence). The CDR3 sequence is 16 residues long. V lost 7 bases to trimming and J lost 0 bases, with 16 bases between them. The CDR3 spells CASMGRTGISNQPQHF. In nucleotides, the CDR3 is TGTGCCAGTATGGGAAGGACGGGAATTAGCAATCAGCCCCAGCATTTT.

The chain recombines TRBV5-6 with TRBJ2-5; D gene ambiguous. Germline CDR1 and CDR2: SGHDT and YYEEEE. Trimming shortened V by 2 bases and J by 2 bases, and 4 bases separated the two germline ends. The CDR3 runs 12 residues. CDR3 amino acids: CASSFGQETQYF. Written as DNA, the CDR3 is TGTGCCAGCAGCTTCGGGCAAGAGACCCAGTACTTC.

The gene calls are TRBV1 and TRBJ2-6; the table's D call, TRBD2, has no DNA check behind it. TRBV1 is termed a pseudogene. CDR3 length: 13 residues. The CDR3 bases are TGCACCAGCAGCGGGAGTCGGGCCAACGTCCTGACTTTC. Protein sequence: CTSSGSRANVLTF.

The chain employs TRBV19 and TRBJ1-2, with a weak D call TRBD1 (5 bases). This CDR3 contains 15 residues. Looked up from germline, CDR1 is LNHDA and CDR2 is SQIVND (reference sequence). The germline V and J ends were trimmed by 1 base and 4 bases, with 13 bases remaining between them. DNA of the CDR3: TGTGCCAGTAGTATAGGTTTACAGGAGATCTATGGCTACACCTTC. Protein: CASSIGLQEIYGYTF.